The clone carrying this T cell receptor beta chain rates as medium-sized. Its matching antigen is unknown. The data are from a study of CD8 T cells in ankylosing spondylitis. General observations from the study: Significant enrichment of disease-linked clones was reported in matched ankylosing spondylitis synovial fluid. A motif of several highly homologous TCR beta variants was seen as apparently characteristic of ankylosing spondylitis blood.

Each TCR beta library was made by quantitative 5'-RACE that incorporated molecular barcodes. A single record per CDR3 protein comes from TCRdb applying MiXCR to the 5' RACE reads. This sample has roughly 240,000 distinct CDR3 sequences, with roughly 32% found just once. Per germline, CDR1 DFQATT and CDR2 SNEGSKA (reference sequence). The CDR3 covers 12 residues. V gave up 4 bases and J gave up 9 bases, with 10 bases separating them. The specimen was blood, either unsorted or a sorted T cell fraction (not recorded which). The genes are TRBV20-1 and TRBJ1-6, with D possibly TRBD1 on 6 matching bases. The TCR sequence derives from a male donor with ankylosing spondylitis or in good health (not recorded which). CDR3 coding DNA: TGCAGTGCTACTGTGACAGGTTCACCCCTCCACTTT. It specifies CSATVTGSPLHF.